Given below is one TCR beta chain in context. The data derive from a study of blood T cell repertoires in COVID-19. As for the study in general: Material from acute and convalescent COVID-19 was sourced from the United States, Italy and Spain. From T cells, B-cell-depleted T cells, or PBMCs came the material, which was cDNA or gDNA.

Germline CDR1 and CDR2: SNHLY and FYNNEI. This CDR3 is 15 amino acids long. V lost 7 bases to trimming and J lost 0 bases, with 13 bases between them. Authors' data handling: Estimates of nucleated cell counts were drawn from the amplification of reference gene primers. Clones were read by immunoSEQ multiplex PCR, and TCRdb kept only the in-frame ones, dropping some. The V and J calls and clone size come from that table; D and trimming were worked out from the DNA. The sample shows around 200,000 clones, roughly 80% of them seen only once. The specimen sequenced was peripheral blood. The gene calls are TRBV2 and TRBJ1-3, with a tentative D call TRBD1 (6 bases). The receptor was derived from a woman between 40 and 50 years old with acute or convalescent COVID-19. CDR3 amino acids: CASIRQANSGNTIYF. In DNA form, the CDR3 reads TGTGCCAGCATACGACAGGCAAACTCTGGAAACACCATATATTTT.